Following are 14 T cell receptor beta chains from one sample sequenced in a study of breast tumors, draining lymph nodes, adjacent tissues listed by TCRdb under 2016. Library construction relied on multiplex PCR. Sequencing relied on an Illumina HiSeq 2000. TCRdb reran the public reads through fastp at Q25 and MiXCR, keeping productive beta chains. Rows merge per CDR3 protein into single entries with the most common DNA and genes. The sample contains about 31,000 distinct CDR3 sequences, less than 65% of them found a single time. The ten top clones hold 18% of the sample. Sequences were obtained from breast tumor tissue. The receptors were gathered from a female donor with breast cancer. Some clones in this sample may be carry-over from other donors' samples.

This clonotype was observed at least ten times. A read error may be the cause here, since a much bigger clone is one base away. This chain joins TRBV3-1 and TRBJ2-6; D gene uncertain. Between the trimmed V and J ends, which lost 1 base and 1 base, there was a span of 14 bases. CDR1 is LGHDT and CDR2 is YNNKEL in the germline V gene (reference sequence). This CDR3 is 18 amino acids long. CDR3 coding DNA: TGTGCCAGCAGCCAAGGACGCCCTTTCGGGTCTGGGGCCAACGTCCTGACTTTC. Its translation: CASSQGRPFGSGANVLTF. Full variable domain (outside the CDR3, taken from reference TRBV3-1 and TRBJ2-6): DTAVSQTPKYLVTQMGNDKSIKCEQNLGHDTMYWYKQDSKKFLKIMFSYNNKELIINETVPNRFSPKSPDKAHLNLHINSLELGDSAVYFCASSQGRPFGSGANVLTFGAGSRLTVL.

The chain employs TRBV20-1 and TRBJ1-5; D might be TRBD1 (6 bases). V lost 6 bases, J lost 9 bases, and 21 bases lay in between. Germline V gives CDR1 DFQATT, CDR2 SNEGSKA (reference sequence). CDR3 length: 14 residues. CDR3 in amino acids: CSAPPDSSNSPQHF. The CDR3, as DNA: TGCAGTGCCCCGCCGGACAGTAGCAATTCGCCCCAGCATTTT.

A single count supports this clonotype. V and J are TRBV2 and TRBJ2-7; 11 bases line up with TRBD1. Germline V gene lookup returns CDR1 SNHLY and CDR2 FYNNEI. This CDR3 is 14 amino acids long. J was trimmed by 6 bases and V by 4 bases; bases with no gene match: 5. As DNA, the CDR3 is TGTGCCAGCAGTGTGGGACAGGGGGGGGTCGAGCAGTACTTC. Translated, it gives CASSVGQGGVEQYF.

CDR3 DNA: TGCAGCGTGGGCCCGGGGGCGAACACCGGGGAGCTGTTTTTT. Translated: CSVGPGANTGELFF. The chain is built from TRBV29-1 and TRBJ2-2, with D maybe TRBD2 (6 bases). Germline loops: CDR1 SQVTM, CDR2 ANQGSEA. V was pared by 6 bases and J by 0 bases, with 11 bases between. The length of the CDR3 is 14 residues.

The J gene is TRBJ1-3, the V gene TRBV11-2; the D is unclear. The CDR3 has 16 residues. V was clipped by 5 bases and J by 0 bases, with 14 bases between them. Germline CDR1 is SGHAT and CDR2 is FQNNGV. This CDR3 is CASSILRTRSGNTIYF. CDR3 coding DNA: TGTGCCAGCAGCATCCTCCGGACCCGCTCTGGAAACACCATATATTTT.

The chain couples TRBV25-1 to TRBJ2-1; 9 nucleotides agree with TRBD1. This CDR3 has 16 amino acids. Trimming took 3 bases from V and 3 from J; bases not matched to a gene: 6. Germline assignment: CDR1 MGHDK and CDR2 SYGVNS. The CDR3 protein is CASSDPGTGNYNEQFF. CDR3 nucleotide sequence: TGTGCCAGCAGTGACCCGGGGACAGGGAACTACAATGAGCAGTTCTTC.

The chain links TRBV2 to TRBJ1-6; 10 bases are shared with TRBD1. V shed 7 bases, J shed 8 bases, and the junction held 5 bases outside the gene matches. The CDR3 sequence is 14 residues long. Germline V CDR1 and CDR2: SNHLY, FYNNEI. Written as DNA, the CDR3 is TGTGCCAGCAAATTTGGGACAGGGGATTCACCCCTCCACTTT. Translating it yields CASKFGTGDSPLHF. Together with reference TRBV2 and TRBJ1-6, the CDR3 gives the full variable domain: EPEVTQTPSHQVTQMGQEVILRCVPISNHLYFYWYRQILGQKVEFLVSFYNNEISEKSEIFDDQFSVERPDGSNFTLKIRSTKLEDSAMYFCASKFGTGDSPLHFGNGTRLTVT.

V and J are TRBV7-2 and TRBJ2-7; tentatively, D is TRBD1 or TRBD2 (5 bases each). Trimming left V 4 bases short and J 0 bases short, with 10 bases between. The CDR3 extends over 14 amino acids. In germline, CDR1 is SGHTA, CDR2 FQGNSA. CDR3 sequence reads: CASSWGRSSYEQYF. CDR3 DNA sequence: TGTGCCAGCAGCTGGGGACGGAGCTCCTACGAGCAGTACTTC.

At least ten counts were recorded for this clonotype. The chain recombines TRBV18 with TRBJ2-1, with 7 positions matching TRBD1. The CDR3 runs to 16 residues. Germline V gives CDR1 KGHSH, CDR2 LQKENI. V lost 3 bases and J lost 0; bases outside the gene matches: 5. The CDR3 sequence: CASSPARDSSYNEQFF. The CDR3 bases are TGTGCCAGCTCACCTGCGAGGGACAGCTCCTACAATGAGCAGTTCTTC. Variable domain in full (rest from reference TRBV18 and TRBJ2-1): NAGVMQNPRHLVRRRGQEARLRCSPMKGHSHVYWYRQLPEEGLKFMVYLQKENIIDESGMPKERFSAEFPKEGPSILRIQQVVRGDSAAYFCASSPARDSSYNEQFFGPGTRLTVL.

The chain uses TRBV5-4 and TRBJ1-4; D is perhaps TRBD1 (5 bases). There are 14 residues in the CDR3. Germline V CDR1 and CDR2: SGHNT, YYREEE (reference sequence). V lost 10 bases and J 7 bases, leaving 20 bases between the germline ends. The CDR3: CAWTEQGVSEKLFF. The CDR3 bases are TGTGCCTGGACCGAGCAGGGAGTAAGTGAAAAACTGTTTTTT.

This clonotype was detected a few times. The rearrangement joins TRBV6-1 to TRBJ1-2; D not certain. CDR3 length equals 13 residues. V was clipped by 2 bases and J by 2 bases, with 6 bases between them. Germline V gene lookup returns CDR1 MNHNS and CDR2 SASEGT. In DNA, the CDR3 is TGTGCCAGCAGTGAAAACAGCAACTATGGCTACACCTTC. Amino acids: CASSENSNYGYTF.

The chain combines TRBV29-1 with TRBJ2-1; D assignment may be TRBD1 or TRBD2 (6 bases each). The CDR3 is 14 amino acids. Germline assignment: CDR1 SQVTM and CDR2 ANQGSEA. V was cut by 4 bases and J by 6 bases, with 16 bases left in between. CDR3 in amino acids: CSVVLGRGGNEQFF. In DNA form, the CDR3 reads TGCAGCGTTGTGTTGGGCAGGGGAGGCAATGAGCAGTTCTTC.

Within the sample, this clonotype is medium-sized. The rearrangement uses TRBV20-1 and TRBJ2-7, with 7 bases that match TRBD2. Germline assignment: CDR1 DFQATT and CDR2 SNEGSKA (reference sequence). This CDR3 comprises 13 residues. Unmatched junction bases numbered 2, after V lost 3 bases and J lost 0 bases. CDR3 nucleotide sequence: TGCAGTGCTAGCGGGAGGCTCTCCTACGAGCAGTACTTC. Its protein product is CSASGRLSYEQYF.

This clonotype counts as medium-sized (0.01 to 0.1%). This chain connects TRBV20-1 to TRBJ1-2, with 7 bases identical to TRBD1. There are 12 residues in the CDR3. In germline, CDR1 is DFQATT, CDR2 SNEGSKA (reference sequence). V trimming: 0 bases; J trimming: 14 bases; junction bases outside the gene matches: 9. CDR3 residues: CSARDPTGSSTF. As DNA, the CDR3 is TGCAGTGCTAGAGATCCGACAGGGTCCTCTACCTTC.